The 10 T cell receptor beta chains listed next were all sequenced from one sample in a study of cytomegalovirus exposure and HLA in healthy donors. The PCR had 60 Vbeta and 13 Jbeta primers. Method: immunoSEQ multiplex PCR; TCRdb's copy keeps in-frame clones and lacks some. Of 120,000 to 150,000 clones in the sample, 82% were seen once. Sequences were obtained from PBMCs. Every receptor here comes from a male donor in good health and CMV-seronegative.

This clone appeared once. The chain joins TRBV27 to TRBJ2-7; tentative D call: TRBD2 (6 bases). Germline V gives CDR1 MNHEY, CDR2 SMNVEV (reference sequence). This CDR3 is built from 13 residues. V lost 5 bases to trimming and J lost 3 bases, with 11 bases between them. The CDR3: CASSGRGLYEQYF. The CDR3 bases are TGTGCCAGCAGTGGGCGGGGCCTCTACGAGCAGTACTTC.

In this sample, this clone turned up once. This sequence joins TRBV30 and TRBJ1-5; D may be TRBD1 (6 bases). V lost 4 bases and J lost 1, with 11 bases in between. CDR1 and CDR2 (germline): GTSNPN, SVGIG (reference sequence). The CDR3 has 14 amino acids. CDR3 in amino acids: CAWTEGGSNQPQHF. The CDR3 DNA reads TGTGCCTGGACCGAGGGGGGGAGCAATCAGCCCCAGCATTTT.

This clone was detected only a few times. This chain connects TRBV4-3 to TRBJ2-2, with 15 bases lining up with TRBD2. The CDR3 is 18 amino acids. CDR1 and CDR2 (germline): LGHNA, YSLEER. Losses at the gene ends were 5 bases for V and 1 base for J; bases not matched to a gene: 5. CDR3 in amino acids: CASSARTSGRENTGELFF. The CDR3, as DNA: TGCGCCAGCAGCGCAAGGACTAGCGGGAGGGAGAACACCGGGGAGCTGTTTTTT.

The rearrangement joins TRBV18 to TRBJ2-2; a possible D gene is TRBD1 (5 bases). V lost 3 bases to trimming and J lost 6 bases, with 8 bases between them. Germline assignment: CDR1 KGHSH and CDR2 LQKENI. The CDR3 has 13 residues. The CDR3 nucleotides read TGTGCCAGCTCACCTCAGGGTCCCGGGGAGCTGTTTTTT. It translates to CASSPQGPGELFF.

The rearrangement uses TRBV7-9 and TRBJ2-1; 7 nucleotides line up with TRBD1. After removal of 7 bases from V and 3 bases from J, the junction contained 18 bases not matched to a gene. The CDR3 sequence is 18 residues long. Germline V lookup: CDR1 SEHNR, CDR2 FQNEAQ (reference sequence). The CDR3 here is CASTFPDERGRNYNEQFF. DNA of the CDR3: TGTGCCAGCACCTTCCCCGACGAGAGGGGGCGGAACTACAATGAGCAGTTCTTC.

The V gene is TRBV18, the J gene TRBJ2-7; unclear D gene. Trimming took 0 bases from V and 4 from J, leaving 10 bases between them. Germline V CDR1 and CDR2: KGHSH, LQKENI. The CDR3 loop spans 14 amino acids. CDR3 protein: CASSPPESRYEQYF. As DNA, the CDR3 is TGTGCCAGCTCACCACCCGAGTCTAGGTACGAGCAGTACTTC. The whole variable domain, filled in from reference TRBV18 and TRBJ2-7, reads NAGVMQNPRHLVRRRGQEARLRCSPMKGHSHVYWYRQLPEEGLKFMVYLQKENIIDESGMPKERFSAEFPKEGPSILRIQQVVRGDSAAYFCASSPPESRYEQYFGPGTRLTVT.

The genes are TRBV5-8 and TRBJ2-5, with 8 bases matching TRBD1. The CDR3 is made up of 15 amino acids. Germline CDR1 is SGHTS and CDR2 is YDEGEE. Trimming at V came to 4 bases and at J to 1 base, leaving 6 bases not matched to a gene. The CDR3 reads CASSTLGTGQETQYF. CDR3 sequence (DNA): TGTGCCAGCAGCACCTTAGGGACAGGCCAAGAGACCCAGTACTTC.

This clone came up once. At one of its ends the junction is not consistent with the germline gene, which may arise from a read error. The chain employs TRBV7-9 and TRBJ1-1; D possibly corresponds to TRBD1 (6 bases). Looked up from germline, CDR1 is SEHNR and CDR2 is FQNEAQ (reference sequence). The CDR3 is 16 amino acids. CDR3 sequence: CSSSLARQAPNTEAFF. CDR3 coding DNA: TGTTCCAGCAGCTTAGCGCGACAGGCCCCAAACACTGAAGCTTTCTTT.

The chain employs TRBV6-5 and TRBJ2-5; TRBD1 aligns across 10 bases. The germline V gene has CDR1 MNHEY and CDR2 SVGAGI. V shed 5 bases and J 3 bases; nucleotides not matched to a gene: 6. The CDR3 sequence is 15 residues long. This CDR3 reads CASSGAGTGEETQYF. The CDR3 coding sequence is TGTGCCAGCAGTGGTGCCGGGACAGGGGAAGAGACCCAGTACTTC.

V usage is TRBV2 and J usage is TRBJ1-1; TRBD1 agrees at 9 bases. V was clipped by 7 bases and J by 6 bases; unmatched bases: 9. Germline assignment: CDR1 SNHLY and CDR2 FYNNEI. There are 14 residues in the CDR3. The DNA of the CDR3 is TGTGCCAGCAAAGGCGCACAGGGGGCGTCTGAAGCTTTCTTT. This gives the protein CASKGAQGASEAFF. The whole variable domain, filled in from reference TRBV2 and TRBJ1-1, reads EPEVTQTPSHQVTQMGQEVILRCVPISNHLYFYWYRQILGQKVEFLVSFYNNEISEKSEIFDDQFSVERPDGSNFTLKIRSTKLEDSAMYFCASKGAQGASEAFFGQGTRLTVV.